This is a list of T cell receptor beta chains from one sample in a study of blood T cell repertoires in COVID-19. The assay was immunoSEQ multiplex PCR, and TCRdb's table has in-frame clones only and misses some. The sample contains some 15,000 clones, nearly 90% of which appear only once. Input material: peripheral blood. These receptors originate from a human donor in a cohort sampled during active COVID-19. Each CDR3 is given with its conserved first and last residue. Each record gives: J gene, clone size, V gene, D gene, CDR3 DNA, CDR3 protein. A D gene is named only where the DNA matches it firmly. For some rows the clone size is stated as once, few or many, or as a class when expanded; others skip it.

J: TRBJ2-2
size: .
V: TRBV24-1
D: TRBD1
DNA: TGTGCCACCAGTGCCTCCGAGGGACAGGGTCCCGCGGAAGCCTCTATCGGGGAGCTGTTTTTT
CDR3: CATSASEGQGPAEASIGELFF

J: TRBJ1-1
size: .
V: TRBV19
D: .
DNA: TGTGCCAGTAGTACCCAAAACACTGAAGCTTTCTTT
CDR3: CASSTQNTEAFF

J: TRBJ2-3
size: .
V: TRBV6-4
D: .
DNA: TGTGCCAGCAGGGAGACAGGTGCCACAGATACGCAGTATTTT
CDR3: CASRETGATDTQYF

J: TRBJ1-1
size: .
V: TRBV11-2
D: .
DNA: TGTGCCAGCAGCCCCGGGACATTTGAAGCTTTCTTT
CDR3: CASSPGTFEAFF

J: TRBJ1-2
size: once
V: TRBV4-3
D: TRBD1
DNA: TGCGCCAGCAGCCAATTGGACAGGGGCACGGGCTACACCTTC
CDR3: CASSQLDRGTGYTF

J: TRBJ2-7
size: .
V: TRBV5-1
D: .
DNA: TGCGCCAGCAGGGGGGCGAGCCTCTCCTACGAGCAGTACTTC
CDR3: CASRGASLSYEQYF

J: TRBJ1-4
size: once
V: TRBV27
D: .
DNA: TGTGCCAGCAGTTTATCGCCAGGGGCAGGGGAAAAACTGTTTTTT
CDR3: CASSLSPGAGEKLFF

J: TRBJ2-5
size: .
V: TRBV9
D: .
DNA: TGTGCCAGCAGCGATCGAGTGGACCCGCGGGGATCCCAAGAGACCCAGTACTTC
CDR3: CASSDRVDPRGSQETQYF

J: TRBJ1-1
size: .
V: TRBV4-3
D: .
DNA: TGCGCCAGCAGCCAAGATGGATCAGGGGACACTGAAGCTTTCTTT
CDR3: CASSQDGSGDTEAFF

J: TRBJ1-1
size: .
V: TRBV5-1
D: TRBD1
DNA: TGCGCCAGCAGCTTGGAATTAGGGGGCGCGGTGAACACTGAAGCTTTCTTT
CDR3: CASSLELGGAVNTEAFF

J: TRBJ2-7
size: once
V: TRBV7-3
D: TRBD1
DNA: TGTGCCAGCAGCTTTCCCCGGGACAGCTACGAGCAGTACTTC
CDR3: CASSFPRDSYEQYF

J: TRBJ2-7
size: .
V: TRBV3-1/TRBV3-2
D: TRBD1
DNA: TGTGCCAGCAGCCCCCTGACAGGGGGCGGGTACGAGCAGTACTTC
CDR3: CASSPLTGGGYEQYF

J: TRBJ2-3
size: .
V: TRBV6-5
D: .
DNA: TGTGCCAGCAGAACCAGCGGGTGGGCGCAGTATTTT
CDR3: CASRTSGWAQYF

J: TRBJ2-5
size: .
V: TRBV13
D: TRBD2
DNA: TGTGCCAGCAGCTTAGGACTAGCGGTTCAAGAGACCCAGTACTTC
CDR3: CASSLGLAVQETQYF

J: TRBJ1-3
size: .
V: TRBV12-3/TRBV12-4
D: TRBD1
DNA: TGTGCCAGCAGACAACAGGGGGCAAACACCATATATTTT
CDR3: CASRQQGANTIYF

J: TRBJ1-6
size: .
V: TRBV6-6
D: TRBD1
DNA: TGTGCCAGCAGACAGACAGGGTGGGATTCACCCCTCCACTTT
CDR3: CASRQTGWDSPLHF

J: TRBJ2-5
size: .
V: TRBV5-4
D: TRBD1
DNA: TGTGCCAGCAGCGCCGGACAGGGTATCGGAGAGACCCAGTACTTC
CDR3: CASSAGQGIGETQYF

J: TRBJ2-1
size: .
V: TRBV21-1
D: .
DNA: TGTGCCAGCAGCAAAGGCCTGGAGGGCCTGTTGTACAATGAGCAGTTCTTC
CDR3: CASSKGLEGLLYNEQFF

J: TRBJ2-2
size: .
V: TRBV10-3
D: TRBD1
DNA: TGTGCCATCAGTGATTATTGGACAGGGGGTACCGGGGAGCTGTTTTTT
CDR3: CAISDYWTGGTGELFF

J: TRBJ2-7
size: .
V: TRBV3-1/TRBV3-2
D: TRBD1
DNA: TGTGCCAGCAGCAAACCAGACAGGGCCCACGAGCAGTACTTC
CDR3: CASSKPDRAHEQYF

J: TRBJ2-5
size: .
V: TRBV9
D: TRBD1
DNA: TGTGCCAGCAGCGTAGAGGGAGGGACAGGGGCAGAGACCCAGTACTTC
CDR3: CASSVEGGTGAETQYF

J: TRBJ2-3
size: .
V: TRBV6-6
D: TRBD2
DNA: TGTGCCATCAAACCGGGACTAGCTGCAAATACGCAGTATTTT
CDR3: CAIKPGLAANTQYF

J: TRBJ2-3
size: .
V: TRBV7-2
D: .
DNA: TGTGCCAGCAGCACACCGGCGGGACGGGGTGCAGATACGCAGTATTTT
CDR3: CASSTPAGRGADTQYF

J: TRBJ1-2
size: .
V: TRBV6-4
D: .
DNA: TGTGCCAGCTCCGAAACTTCGGACGCGGGGTATGGCTACACCTTC
CDR3: CASSETSDAGYGYTF

J: TRBJ2-5
size: few
V: TRBV30
D: .
DNA: TGTGCCTGGAGTGCCCTGGGAGACGTCAAAGAGACCCAGTACTTC
CDR3: CAWSALGDVKETQYF

J: TRBJ2-3
size: .
V: TRBV11-3
D: TRBD1
DNA: TGTGCCAGCAGCTCACAGGGGGGAGGCACAGATACGCAGTATTTT
CDR3: CASSSQGGGTDTQYF

J: TRBJ2-3
size: .
V: TRBV3-1/TRBV3-2
D: .
DNA: TGTGCCAGCAGCCACCTAAGCACAGATACGCAGTATTTT
CDR3: CASSHLSTDTQYF

J: TRBJ2-3
size: .
V: TRBV5-1
D: TRBD1
DNA: TGCGCCAGCAGCCCCGGACAGGGGGTAGGTGATACGCAGTATTTT
CDR3: CASSPGQGVGDTQYF

J: TRBJ1-1
size: .
V: TRBV19
D: TRBD1
DNA: TGTGCCAGTAGTAAGCGGACAGGGTTGAACACTGAAGCTTTCTTT
CDR3: CASSKRTGLNTEAFF

J: TRBJ2-1
size: once
V: TRBV6-6
D: .
DNA: TGTGCCAGCAGTTACCAGGACTATGAGCAGTTCTTC
CDR3: CASSYQDYEQFF

J: TRBJ2-7
size: .
V: TRBV10-3
D: TRBD1
DNA: TGTGCCATCAGTGAGGGGACAGGGGGCAGAGACGAGCAGTACTTC
CDR3: CAISEGTGGRDEQYF

J: TRBJ1-5
size: once
V: TRBV19
D: .
DNA: TGTGCCGCAAAGGGCGGGGTAAATCAGCCCCAGCATTTT
CDR3: CAAKGGVNQPQHF

J: TRBJ2-5
size: .
V: TRBV5-6
D: .
DNA: TGTGCCAGCTTCCAGGGAAGAGAGACCCAGTACTTC
CDR3: CASFQGRETQYF

J: TRBJ2-3
size: .
V: TRBV5-1
D: TRBD1
DNA: TGCGCCAGCAGCTCGGAGCCGGGACAGCAATCCACAGATACGCAGTATTTT
CDR3: CASSSEPGQQSTDTQYF

J: TRBJ2-1
size: .
V: TRBV11-2
D: TRBD2
DNA: TGTGCCAGCAAGGTAGCGGGGGCCGCGAATGAGCAGTTCTTC
CDR3: CASKVAGAANEQFF

J: TRBJ1-2
size: .
V: TRBV10-3
D: TRBD1
DNA: TGTGCCATCAGTGCTCACAGGGGGTTCCATGGCTACACCTTC
CDR3: CAISAHRGFHGYTF

J: TRBJ2-3
size: .
V: TRBV7-3
D: TRBD2
DNA: TGTGCCAGCAGCTTACCAGCGGGGGGCACAGATACGCAGTATTTT
CDR3: CASSLPAGGTDTQYF

J: TRBJ2-7
size: .
V: TRBV9
D: TRBD2
DNA: TGTGCCAGCAGCCCCAACCGCGGGGGGGCCTACGAGCAGTACTTC
CDR3: CASSPNRGGAYEQYF

J: TRBJ2-2
size: .
V: TRBV13
D: TRBD1
DNA: TGTGCCAGCAGCTTAGGCAGACAGGGGCCCGGGGAGCTGTTTTTT
CDR3: CASSLGRQGPGELFF

J: TRBJ2-7
size: .
V: TRBV21-1
D: .
DNA: TGTGCCAGCAGCAAAGGTGGGAGGGACTCATCCTACGAGCAGTACTTC
CDR3: CASSKGGRDSSYEQYF

J: TRBJ2-3
size: .
V: TRBV5-1
D: .
DNA: TGCGCCAGCAGTATAGCAAGCACAGATACGCAGTATTTT
CDR3: CASSIASTDTQYF

J: TRBJ1-4
size: medium-sized
V: TRBV5-1
D: TRBD1
DNA: TGCGCCAGCTCCCGGGAGGGACAGGGGGCTGTGAATGAAAAACTGTTTTTT
CDR3: CASSREGQGAVNEKLFF

J: TRBJ2-7
size: once
V: TRBV19
D: TRBD2
DNA: TGTGCCAGTGGACTAGCGGGGGGGCCCTACGAGCAGTACTTC
CDR3: CASGLAGGPYEQYF

J: TRBJ2-6
size: .
V: TRBV5-1
D: .
DNA: TGCGCCAGCAGCCCCACTTCGGCAGGGGCTGGGGCCAACGTCCTGACTTTC
CDR3: CASSPTSAGAGANVLTF

J: TRBJ2-3
size: .
V: TRBV7-9
D: .
DNA: TGTGCCAGCAGCTTAGAAGGAGCGGGCGATACGCAGTATTTT
CDR3: CASSLEGAGDTQYF

J: TRBJ1-5
size: .
V: TRBV18
D: TRBD1
DNA: TGTGCCAGCTCATCCGGGACAGGGGTCAATCAGCCCCAGCATTTT
CDR3: CASSSGTGVNQPQHF

J: TRBJ1-1
size: .
V: TRBV29-1
D: .
DNA: TGCAGCGCCCGACAGGATACGTGGACTGAAGCTTTCTTT
CDR3: CSARQDTWTEAFF

J: TRBJ2-2
size: .
V: TRBV24-1
D: .
DNA: TGTGCCACCAGTGGTCGAACAGGGAACACCGGGGAGCTGTTTTTT
CDR3: CATSGRTGNTGELFF